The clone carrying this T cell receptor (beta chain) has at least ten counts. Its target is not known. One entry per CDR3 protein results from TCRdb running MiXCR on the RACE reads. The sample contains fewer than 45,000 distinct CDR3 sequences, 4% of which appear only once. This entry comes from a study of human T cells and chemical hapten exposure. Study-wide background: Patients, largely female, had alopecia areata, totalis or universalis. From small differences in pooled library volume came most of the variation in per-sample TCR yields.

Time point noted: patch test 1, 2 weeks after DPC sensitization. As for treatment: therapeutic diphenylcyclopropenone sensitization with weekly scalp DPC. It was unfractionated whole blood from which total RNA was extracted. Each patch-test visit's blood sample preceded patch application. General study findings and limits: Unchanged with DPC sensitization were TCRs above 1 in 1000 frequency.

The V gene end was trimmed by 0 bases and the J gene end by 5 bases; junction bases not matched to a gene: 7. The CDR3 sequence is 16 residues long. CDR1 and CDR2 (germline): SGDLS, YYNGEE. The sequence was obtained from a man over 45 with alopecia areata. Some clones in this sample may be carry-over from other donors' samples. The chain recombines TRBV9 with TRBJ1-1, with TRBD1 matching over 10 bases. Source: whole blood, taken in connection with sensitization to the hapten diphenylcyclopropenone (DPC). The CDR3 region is CASSVAPTGGQTEAFF. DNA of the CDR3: TGTGCCAGCAGCGTAGCCCCGACAGGGGGCCAAACTGAAGCTTTCTTT.